This passage covers 16 T cell receptor beta chains from one sample sequenced in a study of blood T cell repertoires in COVID-19 (dated by TCRdb to about 2020). The library was made by the immunoSEQ multiplex PCR assay. The immuneACCESS repertoire file appears here via TCRdb, limited to in-frame rearrangements. These files lack a portion of the clones; in checked studies, under half of the deficit traces to unresolved V genes, and the cause of the others is not known. This sample lists over 150,000 clones; approximately 84% were detected once. 6.9% of the sample belongs to the ten largest clones. Material: peripheral blood. Receptors originate from a human donor with acute or convalescent COVID-19. The donor label of this sample is uncertain.

The rearrangement uses TRBV14 and TRBJ1-1; the match to TRBD1 covers 8 bases. Losses at the gene ends were 4 bases for V and 8 bases for J; bases not matched to a gene: 9. The CDR3 is 14 residues long. The germline V gene has CDR1 SGHDN and CDR2 FVKESK. The CDR3, as DNA: TGTGCCAGCAGCCCGACTTCAGACAGGGGAGAAGCTTTCTTT. Encoded protein: CASSPTSDRGEAFF. The variable domain in full, with the rest retrieved from reference TRBV14 and TRBJ1-1, is EAGVTQFPSHSVIEKGQTVTLRCDPISGHDNLYWYRRVMGKEIKFLLHFVKESKQDESGMPNNRFLAERTGGTYSTLKVQPAELEDSGVYFCASSPTSDRGEAFFGQGTRLTVV.

The V and J genes are TRBV3-1 (or the pseudogene TRBV3-2) and TRBJ1-2, with D uncertain. CDR1 is LGHDT, CDR2 YNNKEL, per germline (reference sequence). V was shortened by 4 bases and J by 7 bases, with 16 bases between the two germline ends. This CDR3 is built from 14 residues. The CDR3 sequence is CASSPTERDGGYTF. The CDR3 DNA sequence: TGTGCCAGCAGCCCCACAGAGAGGGATGGTGGCTACACCTTC.

The chain uses TRBV7-9 and TRBJ2-3; 9 positions match TRBD2. V was pared by 2 bases and J by 4 bases, with 1 base of the junction left unmatched. CDR1 is SEHNR, CDR2 FQNEAQ, per germline (reference sequence). The CDR3 totals 14 residues. This CDR3 reads CASSLSSGADTQYF. The CDR3, as DNA: TGTGCCAGCAGCTTATCTAGCGGGGCAGATACGCAGTATTTT.

The gene calls are TRBV5-1 and TRBJ1-2, with D hard to call. This CDR3 comprises 15 residues. V was shortened by 4 bases and J by 3 bases, with 16 bases between the two germline ends. From germline, CDR1 is SGHRS and CDR2 YFSETQ. The CDR3 here is CASSPAGRGDYGYTF. The CDR3 DNA is TGCGCCAGCAGCCCGGCTGGCAGAGGAGACTATGGCTACACCTTC.

The rearrangement links TRBV5-4 to TRBJ2-5; TRBD2 is a possible D gene (6 bases). This CDR3 region has 17 residues. V was shortened by 4 bases and J by 5 bases, with 24 bases between the two germline ends. Germline V gene lookup returns CDR1 SGHNT and CDR2 YYREEE (reference sequence). The CDR3 protein is CASSLVGSGRGGETQYF. DNA for the CDR3: TGTGCCAGCAGCCTTGTCGGATCTGGGCGAGGAGGGGAGACCCAGTACTTC.

The chain is built from TRBV7-4 and TRBJ2-1; D may be TRBD2 (5 bases). V dropped 5 bases and J dropped 5 bases, with 7 bases sitting between them. Germline V lookup: CDR1 SGHVT, CDR2 SQSDAQ. The CDR3 extends over 12 amino acids. In DNA form, the CDR3 reads TGTGCCAGCAGCCCCGGGGACAATGAGCAGTTCTTC. The encoded protein is CASSPGDNEQFF.

The rearrangement uses TRBV5-1 and TRBJ1-6, with D tentatively TRBD1 (6 bases). Germline assignment: CDR1 SGHRS and CDR2 YFSETQ. This CDR3 comprises 14 residues. V lost 2 bases, J lost 6 bases, and 9 bases lay in between. The chain's CDR3 is CASSFGQLNSPLHF. CDR3 coding DNA: TGCGCCAGCAGCTTCGGACAGCTTAATTCACCCCTCCACTTT.

The rearrangement links TRBV10-3 to TRBJ2-7; 7 nucleotides line up with TRBD1. This CDR3 is built from 12 residues. With 10 bases clipped from V and 4 bases from J, the junction kept 7 bases outside the gene matches. CDR1 ENHRY and CDR2 SYGVKD come from the germline V gene. The CDR3 reads CASRDSFYEQYF. DNA for the CDR3: TGTGCCAGCCGGGACAGCTTTTACGAGCAGTACTTC.

The chain has TRBV5-1 and TRBJ1-3; D is uncertain. From germline, CDR1 is SGHRS and CDR2 YFSETQ. Trimming pared 2 bases from V and 4 bases from J, leaving 13 bases between. The CDR3 is made up of 15 amino acids. This chain's CDR3 is CASSFAAEPGNTIYF. The CDR3 bases are TGCGCCAGCAGCTTCGCCGCCGAGCCAGGAAACACCATATATTTT. The whole variable domain, filled in from reference TRBV5-1 and TRBJ1-3, reads KAGVTQTPRYLIKTRGQQVTLSCSPISGHRSVSWYQQTPGQGLQFLFEYFSETQRNKGNFPGRFSGRQFSNSRSEMNVSTLELGDSALYLCASSFAAEPGNTIYFGEGSWLTVV.

CDR3 DNA sequence: TGTGCCACCAGTGATGCGACAGCGTCCTACGAGCAGTACTTC. It translates to CATSDATASYEQYF. The chain recombines TRBV24-1 with TRBJ2-7, with D possibly matching TRBD1 (5 bases). The V end lost 3 bases, the J end lost 1 base, and 9 bases lay between the germline ends. Per germline, CDR1 KGHDR and CDR2 SFDVKD. The CDR3 has 14 residues.

The chain is built from TRBV6-6 and TRBJ1-5; 7 positions agree with TRBD1. Germline V gene data show CDR1 as MNHNY and CDR2 as SVGAGI (reference sequence). This CDR3 is 15 amino acids long. With 6 bases clipped from V and 0 bases from J, the junction kept 5 bases outside the gene matches. The CDR3 sequence: CASREGAVSNQPQHF. In DNA form, the CDR3 reads TGTGCCAGCAGGGAGGGGGCGGTTAGCAATCAGCCCCAGCATTTT.

The chain recombines TRBV2 with TRBJ1-5; D is perhaps TRBD1 (6 bases). V was trimmed by 6 bases and J by 4 bases, leaving 16 bases between them. The CDR3 runs 15 residues. The germline gives CDR1 SNHLY, CDR2 FYNNEI. CDR3 sequence: CASSPSGVRNQPQHF. In DNA form, the CDR3 reads TGTGCCAGCAGCCCCTCAGGGGTGAGGAATCAGCCCCAGCATTTT.

J is TRBJ2-4 and V is TRBV28; TRBD1 agrees at 10 bases. CDR1 is MDHEN and CDR2 is SYDVKM in the germline V gene. The CDR3 length is 13 residues. V gave up 8 bases and J gave up 8 bases; unmatched junction bases: 6. CDR3 in amino acids: CASRDRGPDIQYF. Here the CDR3 DNA reads TGTGCCAGCCGGGACAGGGGTCCGGACATTCAGTACTTC.

The chain joins TRBV5-6 to TRBJ1-1; weak D call: TRBD1 (5 bases). The V end lost 4 bases, the J end lost 1 base, and 17 bases lay between the germline ends. This CDR3 region has 16 residues. The germline V gene encodes CDR1 SGHDT and CDR2 YYEEEE. CDR3 bases: TGTGCCAGCAGCGGGGCTGGGGGGGAGTGGAACACTGAAGCTTTCTTT. It yields the protein CASSGAGGEWNTEAFF.

This rearrangement joins TRBV7-9 to TRBJ2-7; the D is unclear. This CDR3 contains 14 residues. Per the germline V gene, CDR1 is SEHNR and CDR2 is FQNEAQ (reference sequence). The V and J ends lost 1 base and 2 bases respectively, with 9 bases between them. The CDR3 here is CASSLGARTYEQYF. The CDR3 bases are TGTGCCAGCAGCTTAGGGGCCCGAACCTACGAGCAGTACTTC.

This clone occurred a few times. The rearrangement links TRBV19 to TRBJ1-5; 8 nucleotides align to TRBD1. This CDR3 spans 16 amino acids. CDR1 is LNHDA, CDR2 SQIVND, per germline (reference sequence). Germline trimming cut 5 bases from V and 2 bases from J; bases unmatched to any gene: 8. The CDR3 region is CASSPGQGARNQPQHF. The CDR3 region has the DNA TGTGCCAGTAGTCCGGGGCAGGGGGCCCGCAATCAGCCCCAGCATTTT.